This T cell receptor (beta chain) is drawn from a study of T cell changes during pregnancy in multiple sclerosis. This clone has a handful of counts. Trimming shortened V by 3 bases and J by 5 bases, and 6 bases separated the two germline ends. The CDR3 runs 12 residues. Germline CDR1 SGDLS, CDR2 YYNGEE. The assay was immunoSEQ multiplex PCR, and TCRdb's table has in-frame clones only and misses some. Among more than 30,000 clones listed, roughly 87% were seen once. V and J are TRBV9 and TRBJ2-1; no definite D call. The TCR sequence derives from a female donor with multiple sclerosis, enrolled in a pregnancy study. The sample was CD8+ T cells from peripheral blood mononuclear cells, taken in the first trimester of pregnancy. The CDR3 nucleotides read TGTGCCAGCAGCGCTTCGGACAATGAGCAGTTCTTC. Translating gives CASSASDNEQFF.